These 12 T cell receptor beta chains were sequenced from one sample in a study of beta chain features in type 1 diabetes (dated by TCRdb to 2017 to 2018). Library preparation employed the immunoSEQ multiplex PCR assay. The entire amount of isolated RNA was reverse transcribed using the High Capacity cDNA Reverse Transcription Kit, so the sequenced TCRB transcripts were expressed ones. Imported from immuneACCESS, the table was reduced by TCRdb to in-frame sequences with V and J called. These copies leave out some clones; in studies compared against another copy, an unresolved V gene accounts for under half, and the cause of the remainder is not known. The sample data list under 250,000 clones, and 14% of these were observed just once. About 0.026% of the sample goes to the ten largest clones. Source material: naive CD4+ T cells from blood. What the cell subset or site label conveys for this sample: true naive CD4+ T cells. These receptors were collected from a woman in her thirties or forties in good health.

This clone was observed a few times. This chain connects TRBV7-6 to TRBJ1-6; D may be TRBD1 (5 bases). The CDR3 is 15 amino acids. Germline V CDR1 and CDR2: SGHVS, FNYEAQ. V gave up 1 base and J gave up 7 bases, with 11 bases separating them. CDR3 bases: TGTGCCAGCAGCTTAGAGGCAGGGCCGAATTCACCCCTCCACTTT. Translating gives CASSLEAGPNSPLHF.

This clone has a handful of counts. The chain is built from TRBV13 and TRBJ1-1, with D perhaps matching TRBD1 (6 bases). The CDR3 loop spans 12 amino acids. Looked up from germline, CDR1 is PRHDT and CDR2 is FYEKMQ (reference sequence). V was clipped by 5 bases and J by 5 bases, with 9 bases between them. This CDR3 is CASSPQGTEAFF. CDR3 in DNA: TGTGCCAGCAGCCCACAGGGAACTGAAGCTTTCTTT.

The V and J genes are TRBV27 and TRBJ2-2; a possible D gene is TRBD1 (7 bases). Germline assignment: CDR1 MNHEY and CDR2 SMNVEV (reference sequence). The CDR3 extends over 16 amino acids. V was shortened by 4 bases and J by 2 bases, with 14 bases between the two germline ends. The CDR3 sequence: CASSSPGGGNTGELFF. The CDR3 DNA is TGTGCCAGCAGTTCCCCAGGAGGGGGCAACACCGGGGAGCTGTTTTTT.

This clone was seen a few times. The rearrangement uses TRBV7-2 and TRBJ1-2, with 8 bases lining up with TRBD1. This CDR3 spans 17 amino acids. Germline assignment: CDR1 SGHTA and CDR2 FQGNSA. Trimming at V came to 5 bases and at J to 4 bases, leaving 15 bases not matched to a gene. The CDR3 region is CASSPGQGSYVGYGYTF. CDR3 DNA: TGTGCCAGCAGCCCCGGACAGGGATCTTATGTAGGCTATGGCTACACCTTC.

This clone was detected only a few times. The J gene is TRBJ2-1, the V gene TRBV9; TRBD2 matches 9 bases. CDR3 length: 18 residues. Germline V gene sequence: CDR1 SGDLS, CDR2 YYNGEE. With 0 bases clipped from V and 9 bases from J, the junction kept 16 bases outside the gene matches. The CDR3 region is CASSVEGRLAGMFSEQFF. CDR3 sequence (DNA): TGTGCCAGCAGCGTAGAGGGGCGCCTAGCGGGGATGTTCAGTGAGCAGTTCTTC.

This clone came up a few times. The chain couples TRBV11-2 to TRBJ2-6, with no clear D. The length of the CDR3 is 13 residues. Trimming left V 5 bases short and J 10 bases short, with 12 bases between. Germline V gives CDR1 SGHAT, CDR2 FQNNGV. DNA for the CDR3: TGTGCCAGCAGCCAGAGCGACGTAAACGTCCTGACTTTC. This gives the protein CASSQSDVNVLTF.

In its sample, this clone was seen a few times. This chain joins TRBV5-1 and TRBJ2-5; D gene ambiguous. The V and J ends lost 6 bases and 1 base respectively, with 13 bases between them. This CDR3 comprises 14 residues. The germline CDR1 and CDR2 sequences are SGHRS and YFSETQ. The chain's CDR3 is CASTPVAGQETQYF. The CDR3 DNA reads TGCGCCAGCACCCCGGTGGCAGGCCAAGAGACCCAGTACTTC.

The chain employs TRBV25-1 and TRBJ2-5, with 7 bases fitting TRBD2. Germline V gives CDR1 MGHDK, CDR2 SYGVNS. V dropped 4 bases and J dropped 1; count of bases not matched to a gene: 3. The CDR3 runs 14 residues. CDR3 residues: CASSGWGGQETQYF. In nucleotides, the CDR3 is TGTGCCAGCAGTGGCTGGGGGGGCCAAGAGACCCAGTACTTC. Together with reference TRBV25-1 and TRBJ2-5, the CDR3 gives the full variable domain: EADIYQTPRYLVIGTGKKITLECSQTMGHDKMYWYQQDPGMELHLIHYSYGVNSTEKGDLSSESTVSRIRTEHFPLTLESARPSHTSQYLCASSGWGGQETQYFGPGTRLLVL.

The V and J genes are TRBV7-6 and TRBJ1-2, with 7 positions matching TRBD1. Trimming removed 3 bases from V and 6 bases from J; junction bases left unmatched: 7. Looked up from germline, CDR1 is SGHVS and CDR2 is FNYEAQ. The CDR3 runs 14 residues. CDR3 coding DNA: TGTGCCAGCAGCTTCACCACACAGGGGAATGGCTACACCTTC. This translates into CASSFTTQGNGYTF.

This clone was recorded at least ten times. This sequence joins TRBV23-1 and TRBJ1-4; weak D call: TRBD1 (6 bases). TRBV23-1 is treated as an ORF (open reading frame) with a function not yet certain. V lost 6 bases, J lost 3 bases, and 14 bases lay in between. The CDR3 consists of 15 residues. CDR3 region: CASSSIQGPNEKLFF. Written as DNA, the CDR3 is TGCGCCAGCAGCTCAATACAGGGTCCTAATGAAAAACTGTTTTTT.

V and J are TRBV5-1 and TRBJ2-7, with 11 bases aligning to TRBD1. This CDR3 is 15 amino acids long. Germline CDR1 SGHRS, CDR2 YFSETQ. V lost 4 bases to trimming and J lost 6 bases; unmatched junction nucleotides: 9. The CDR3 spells CASSARTGGAGEQYF. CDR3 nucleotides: TGCGCCAGCAGCGCCCGGACAGGGGGCGCGGGCGAGCAGTACTTC. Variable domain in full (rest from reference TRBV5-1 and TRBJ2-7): KAGVTQTPRYLIKTRGQQVTLSCSPISGHRSVSWYQQTPGQGLQFLFEYFSETQRNKGNFPGRFSGRQFSNSRSEMNVSTLELGDSALYLCASSARTGGAGEQYFGPGTRLTVT.

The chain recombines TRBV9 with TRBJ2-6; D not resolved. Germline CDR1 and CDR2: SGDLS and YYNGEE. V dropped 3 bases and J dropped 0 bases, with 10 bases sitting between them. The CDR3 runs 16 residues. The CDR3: CASSAFLSSGANVLTF. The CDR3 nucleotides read TGTGCCAGCAGCGCCTTTCTAAGCTCTGGGGCCAACGTCCTGACTTTC.